The rows below give T cell receptor beta chains drawn from one sample of a study of cytomegalovirus exposure and HLA in healthy donors. Sequencing was performed with immunoSEQ multiplex PCR; in TCRdb, only in-frame clones are kept and a portion is missing. The sample shows fewer than 200,000 clones, 80% of them seen only once. Sequenced sample: PBMCs. All receptors come from a man aged 25-45 years in good health and CMV-seronegative. Each CDR3 is given with its conserved first and last residue. A D gene is named only where the DNA matches it firmly. Clone sizes are given selectively: once, few, many, or a class where the clone is expanded.

DNA: TGTGCCAGCAGTTTAGCTAGCGGGGAGAGCTCCTACGAGCAGTACTTC
CDR3: CASSLASGESSYEQYF
D: TRBD2
V: TRBV28
J: TRBJ2-7
size: few

DNA: TGCGCCAGCAGTGAGTCGGCCCAGGCCTACGAGCAGTACTTC
CDR3: CASSESAQAYEQYF
D: NA
V: TRBV10-1
J: TRBJ2-7
size: NA

DNA: TGTGCCAGCAGCTTCGGGACAGACTCTGGAAACACCATATATTTT
CDR3: CASSFGTDSGNTIYF
D: TRBD1
V: TRBV7-2
J: TRBJ1-3
size: NA

DNA: TGTGCCAGCAGCCGGGGGATCGGGTCGATCTCTGGAAACACCATATATTTT
CDR3: CASSRGIGSISGNTIYF
D: NA
V: TRBV9
J: TRBJ1-3
size: NA

DNA: TGTGCCAGCAGCCATTACGGAGAGACCCAGTACTTC
CDR3: CASSHYGETQYF
D: NA
V: TRBV7-3
J: TRBJ2-5
size: NA

DNA: TGTGCCAGCATCCCAGGACTAGCGGAGAGCTCCTACGAGCAGTACTTC
CDR3: CASIPGLAESSYEQYF
D: TRBD2
V: TRBV2
J: TRBJ2-7
size: NA

DNA: TGTGCCAGCAGCAGAGGGGGTTGGGGGACTGAAGCTTTCTTT
CDR3: CASSRGGWGTEAFF
D: NA
V: TRBV6-5
J: TRBJ1-1
size: NA

DNA: TGTGCCAGCGAAAGGGGCTACGAGCAGTACTTC
CDR3: CASERGYEQYF
D: NA
V: TRBV7-9
J: TRBJ2-7
size: NA

DNA: TGTGCCAGCAGCCGCGACGAACGGGGGGATACAGATACGCAGTATTTT
CDR3: CASSRDERGDTDTQYF
D: TRBD2
V: TRBV5-5
J: TRBJ2-3
size: NA

DNA: TGTGCCAGCAGCCCCTCACATACCTCTGGCACCATATATTTT
CDR3: CASSPSHTSGTIYF
D: NA
V: TRBV7-9
J: TRBJ1-3
size: NA

DNA: TGTGCCAGCAGTTTTAGCAGGGATAACTATGGCTACACCTTC
CDR3: CASSFSRDNYGYTF
D: NA
V: TRBV27
J: TRBJ1-2
size: few

DNA: TGTGCCAGCAGGGGCGGGAGTTGGACCGGGGAGCTGTTTTTT
CDR3: CASRGGSWTGELFF
D: TRBD2
V: TRBV2
J: TRBJ2-2
size: NA

DNA: TGCGCCAGCAGCCAAGATACCGGGATTTACAATGAGCAGTTCTTC
CDR3: CASSQDTGIYNEQFF
D: NA
V: TRBV4-3
J: TRBJ2-1
size: NA